This record looks at one T cell receptor beta chain sequence and its context. This sample was included in a study of blood T cell repertoires in COVID-19. Seattle patients were enrolled during active infection and followed longitudinally. Some clones are missing from TCRdb's copy, which holds only in-frame ones; the method was immunoSEQ multiplex PCR. The data show about 150,000 clones, with 80% to 90% seen just once and around an eighth held by the top ten. V lost 4 bases and J lost 5; bases outside the gene matches: 8. Germline CDR1 reads SGHDT; CDR2 reads YYEEEE. This CDR3 comprises 15 residues. This sequence originates from a man aged 18 to 30 with COVID-19, enrolled during active disease. The rearrangement uses TRBV5-6 and TRBJ1-5; the match to TRBD1 covers 8 bases. The sequenced sample was peripheral blood. CDR3 sequence reads: CASSTTDRADQPQHF. CDR3 DNA: TGTGCCAGCAGCACTACGGACAGGGCGGATCAGCCCCAGCATTTT.